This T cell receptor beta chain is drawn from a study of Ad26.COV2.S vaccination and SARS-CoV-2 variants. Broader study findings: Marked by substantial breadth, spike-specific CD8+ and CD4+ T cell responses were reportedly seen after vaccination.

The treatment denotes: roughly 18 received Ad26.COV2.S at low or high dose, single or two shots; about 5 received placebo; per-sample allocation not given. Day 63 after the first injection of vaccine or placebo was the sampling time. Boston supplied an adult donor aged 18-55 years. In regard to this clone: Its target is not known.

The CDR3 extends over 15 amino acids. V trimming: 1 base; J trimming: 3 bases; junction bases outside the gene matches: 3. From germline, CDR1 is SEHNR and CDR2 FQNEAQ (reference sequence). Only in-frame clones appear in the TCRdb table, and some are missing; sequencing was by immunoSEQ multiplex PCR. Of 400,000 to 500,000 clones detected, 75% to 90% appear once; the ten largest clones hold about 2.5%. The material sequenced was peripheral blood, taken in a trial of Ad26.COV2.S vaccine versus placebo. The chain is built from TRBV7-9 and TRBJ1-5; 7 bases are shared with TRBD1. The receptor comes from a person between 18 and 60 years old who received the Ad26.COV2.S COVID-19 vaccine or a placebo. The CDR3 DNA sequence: TGTGCCAGCAGCTTAGGTGGGACAGTCAATCAGCCCCAGCATTTT. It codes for CASSLGGTVNQPQHF.